The clone carrying this TCR beta chain was detected once. V was cut by 7 bases and J by 1 base, with 16 bases left in between. Germline loops: CDR1 LNHDA, CDR2 SQIVND (reference sequence). The CDR3 runs to 15 residues. The record originates from a study of cytomegalovirus exposure and HLA in healthy donors. Both 60 Vbeta primers and 13 Jbeta primers went into the PCR. Method: immunoSEQ multiplex PCR; TCRdb's copy keeps in-frame clones and lacks some. The sample lists 75,000 to 90,000 clones, approximately 81% occurring once. The chain employs TRBV19 and TRBJ1-1, with D perhaps TRBD1 (5 bases). Specimen: PBMCs. This clonotype originated in a man aged 35-49 years in good health and CMV-seropositive. DNA for the CDR3: TGTGCCAGTATTCCCTCGGGGGGAGCGAACACTGAAGCTTTCTTT. Protein product: CASIPSGGANTEAFF.